The present entry profiles one T cell receptor beta chain with its context. Trimming shortened V by 6 bases and J by 4 bases, and 16 bases separated the two germline ends. The CDR3 totals 15 residues. Germline CDR1 MDHEN, CDR2 SYDVKM. These data originate in a study of OX40 agonist ivuxolimab in advanced cancers. As for the study in general: The dose-escalation cohort had hepatocellular carcinoma, melanoma, renal cell or head and neck cancer.

Sequencing used immunoSEQ multiplex PCR; TCRdb keeps in-frame clones, though not all of them. The repertoire consists of 55,000 to 80,000 clones, with 85% to 90% occurring once and the leading ten covering 12%. The rearrangement links TRBV28 to TRBJ1-5; a possible D gene is TRBD1 (5 bases). The material sequenced was CD4+ or CD8+ T cells sorted from blood, taken in a trial of the OX40 agonist ivuxolimab. The source is an adult with an advanced solid tumor such as melanoma, head and neck, liver or kidney cancer. The CDR3 coding sequence is TGTGCCAGCAGCCTTAGCGGGGACCGGAATCAGCCCCAGCATTTT. Translated: CASSLSGDRNQPQHF.